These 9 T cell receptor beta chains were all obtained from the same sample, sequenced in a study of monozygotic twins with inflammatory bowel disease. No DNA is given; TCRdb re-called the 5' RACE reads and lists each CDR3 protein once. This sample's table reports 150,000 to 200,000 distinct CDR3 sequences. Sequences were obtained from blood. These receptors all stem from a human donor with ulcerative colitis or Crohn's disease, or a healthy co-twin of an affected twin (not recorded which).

CDR3 protein: CSARPTVTNTEAFF. The rearrangement joins TRBV20-1 to TRBJ1-1. This CDR3 spans 14 amino acids. Germline CDR1 DFQATT, CDR2 SNEGSKA (reference sequence).

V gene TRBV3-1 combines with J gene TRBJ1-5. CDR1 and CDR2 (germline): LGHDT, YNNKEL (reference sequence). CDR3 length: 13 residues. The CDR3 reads CASSRQYDQPQHF.

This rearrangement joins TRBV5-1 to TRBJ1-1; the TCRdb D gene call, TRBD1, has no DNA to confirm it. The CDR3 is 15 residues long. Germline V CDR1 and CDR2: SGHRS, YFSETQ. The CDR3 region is CASSPGGARNTEAFF.

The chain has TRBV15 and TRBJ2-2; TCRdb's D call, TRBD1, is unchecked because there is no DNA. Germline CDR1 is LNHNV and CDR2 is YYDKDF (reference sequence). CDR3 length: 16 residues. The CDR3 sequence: CATSRHPTVNTGELFF.

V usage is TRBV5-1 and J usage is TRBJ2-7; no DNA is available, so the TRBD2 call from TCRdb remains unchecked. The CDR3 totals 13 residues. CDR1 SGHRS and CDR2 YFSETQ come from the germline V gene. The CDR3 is CSSRSDWIYEQYF.

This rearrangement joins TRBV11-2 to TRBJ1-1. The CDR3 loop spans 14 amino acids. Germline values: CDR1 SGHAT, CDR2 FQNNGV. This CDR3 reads CASSLDQSYTEAFF.

The CDR3 sequence: CASSQRAGPLQETQYF. The chain recombines TRBV3-1 with TRBJ2-5; TCRdb's assignment of TRBD2 cannot be checked, as there is no DNA. Per the germline V gene, CDR1 is LGHDT and CDR2 is YNNKEL (reference sequence). This CDR3 spans 16 amino acids.

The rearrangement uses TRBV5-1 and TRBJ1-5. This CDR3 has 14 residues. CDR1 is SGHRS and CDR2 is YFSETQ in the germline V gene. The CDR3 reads CASSLDGISQPQHF.

The CDR3 loop is CAITSGWDTEAFF. This rearrangement joins TRBV10-3 to TRBJ1-1; TCRdb's D gene call, TRBD1, goes unchecked for lack of DNA. This CDR3 has 13 amino acids. The germline gives CDR1 ENHRY, CDR2 SYGVKD.